The 26 T cell receptor beta chains below all came from one sample that was sequenced in a study of blood T cell repertoires in COVID-19. Clones were read by immunoSEQ multiplex PCR, and TCRdb kept only the in-frame ones, dropping some. The table records approximately 130,000 clones, roughly 82% of them present only once. The material sequenced was peripheral blood. The receptor source for this set is a human donor in a cohort sampled during active COVID-19.

V gene TRBV7-8 combines with J gene TRBJ2-7; weak D call: TRBD1 (5 bases). The CDR3 sequence is 13 residues long. V was trimmed by 1 base and J by 12 bases, leaving 16 bases between them. Germline V lookup: CDR1 SGHVS, CDR2 FQNEAQ. The CDR3, as DNA: TGTGCCAGCAGCTTAGAGGGGTGGAGTAGCCCGTACTTC. This codes for CASSLEGWSSPYF.

This clone has a single count. V usage is TRBV28 and J usage is TRBJ1-6; maybe TRBD1 (6 bases). Germline V lookup: CDR1 MDHEN, CDR2 SYDVKM. This CDR3 has 16 residues. The V gene lost 5 bases and the J gene lost 0 bases, with 11 bases spanning the gap. CDR3 in DNA: TGTGCCAGCAGTGAAGGACAGAGCTCCTATAATTCACCCCTCCACTTT. Its translation is CASSEGQSSYNSPLHF.

This clone was seen a few times. The V and J genes are TRBV4-1 and TRBJ1-1; D may be TRBD1 (6 bases). V gave up 3 bases and J gave up 5 bases, with 16 bases separating them. CDR1 and CDR2 (germline): MGHRA, YSYEKL. This CDR3 comprises 15 residues. The CDR3 DNA reads TGCGCCAGCAGCCACCGAGACAGGCCAGGGACTGAAGCTTTCTTT. This codes for CASSHRDRPGTEAFF.

The chain carries TRBV6-6 and TRBJ1-1; D is uncertain. CDR3 length equals 15 residues. Between the trimmed V and J ends, which lost 2 bases and 0 bases, there was a span of 10 bases. In germline, CDR1 is MNHNY, CDR2 SVGAGI (reference sequence). This chain's CDR3 is CASSYPEIMNTEAFF. The CDR3 bases are TGTGCCAGCAGTTACCCCGAGATAATGAACACTGAAGCTTTCTTT.

The rearrangement links TRBV3-1 (or the pseudogene TRBV3-2) to TRBJ1-1; D ambiguous. This CDR3 has 15 amino acids. V lost 1 base and J lost 0, with 9 bases in between. The V gene's germline CDR1 is LGHDT and CDR2 YNNKEL (reference sequence). The CDR3: CASSQGRNMNTEAFF. CDR3 coding DNA: TGTGCCAGCAGCCAAGGCAGAAACATGAACACTGAAGCTTTCTTT.

The V gene is TRBV3-1 (or the pseudogene TRBV3-2), the J gene TRBJ2-3; 9 bases match TRBD1. The CDR3 contains 19 residues. CDR1 is LGHDT, CDR2 YNNKEL, per germline (reference sequence). Germline trimming cut 4 bases from V and 2 bases from J; bases unmatched to any gene: 16. Here the CDR3 DNA reads TGTGCCAGCAGCCCCCCGGGACAGGGCTTATGGTTTTCCACAGATACGCAGTATTTT. It is translated as CASSPPGQGLWFSTDTQYF.

The chain employs TRBV3-1 (or the pseudogene TRBV3-2) and TRBJ1-2; 9 bases align to TRBD1. From germline, CDR1 is LGHDT and CDR2 YNNKEL (reference sequence). This CDR3 is 12 amino acids long. With 5 bases clipped from V and 8 bases from J, the junction kept 3 bases outside the gene matches. The CDR3 nucleotides read TGTGCCAGCAGCTCGGGACAGGGAGGCTACACCTTC. It translates to CASSSGQGGYTF.

This chain uses TRBV24-1 with TRBJ2-4; a possible D gene is TRBD1 (7 bases). With 3 bases removed from V and 6 bases from J, the gap between germline ends came to 14 bases. Germline CDR1 and CDR2: KGHDR and SFDVKD. The CDR3 consists of 15 residues. In nucleotides, the CDR3 is TGTGCCACCAGTGATCCAGGACAGGAGGGAAACATTCAGTACTTC. This sequence encodes CATSDPGQEGNIQYF.

J is TRBJ2-7 and V is TRBV7-9; weak D call: TRBD1 (6 bases). Per the germline V gene, CDR1 is SEHNR and CDR2 is FQNEAQ (reference sequence). The CDR3 is 15 amino acids. V lost 5 bases and J 2 bases, leaving 16 bases between the germline ends. The DNA for the CDR3 is TGTGCCAGCAGCCTAGGCGGTCAGGGGACCTACGAGCAGTACTTC. As protein: CASSLGGQGTYEQYF.

The J gene is TRBJ2-2, the V gene TRBV3-1 (or the pseudogene TRBV3-2); perhaps TRBD2 as D (6 bases). Trimming removed 1 base at V and 8 bases at J, with 11 bases between. CDR1 is LGHDT, CDR2 YNNKEL, per germline (reference sequence). CDR3 size: 14 residues. In nucleotides, the CDR3 is TGTGCCAGCAGCCAAGTCGGGGGAGCGGGGGAGCTGTTTTTT. It yields the protein CASSQVGGAGELFF.

The chain combines TRBV29-1 with TRBJ2-7; 10 nucleotides align to TRBD2. The CDR3 extends over 13 amino acids. Germline V lookup: CDR1 SQVTM, CDR2 ANQGSEA. The ends lost 2 bases at V and 5 bases at J; junction bases unmatched: 3. CDR3 sequence: CSVESGGVNEQYF. CDR3 nucleotide sequence: TGCAGCGTTGAAAGCGGGGGGGTGAACGAGCAGTACTTC.

The CDR3 sequence is CASSRTSGGAYNEQFF. DNA for the CDR3: TGCGCCAGCAGCCGGACTAGCGGGGGGGCCTACAATGAGCAGTTCTTC. The chain employs TRBV5-1 and TRBJ2-1; the match to TRBD2 covers 15 bases. The CDR3 runs 16 residues. V lost 4 bases to trimming and J lost 2 bases; unmatched junction nucleotides: 1. CDR1 SGHRS and CDR2 YFSETQ come from the germline V gene.

The J gene is TRBJ2-7, the V gene TRBV9, with TRBD2 identical over 11 bases. V lost 2 bases and J lost 2; bases outside the gene matches: 3. This CDR3 is built from 15 residues. From germline, CDR1 is SGDLS and CDR2 YYNGEE. This CDR3 reads CASSVGTSGAYEQYF. CDR3 bases: TGTGCCAGCAGCGTCGGGACTAGCGGAGCCTACGAGCAGTACTTC.

V usage is TRBV9 and J usage is TRBJ1-2; TRBD1 agrees at 10 bases. Looked up from germline, CDR1 is SGDLS and CDR2 is YYNGEE. CDR3 size: 14 residues. Trimming at V came to 2 bases and at J to 8 bases, leaving 6 bases not matched to a gene. This chain's CDR3 is CASSVGGQGEGYTF. DNA of the CDR3: TGTGCCAGCAGCGTTGGCGGACAGGGGGAAGGCTACACCTTC.

This clone was detected only a few times. The V and J genes are TRBV6-5 and TRBJ1-1, with D unclear. Germline V CDR1 and CDR2: MNHEY, SVGAGI. The CDR3 is made up of 15 amino acids. V was pared by 5 bases and J by 1 base, with 14 bases between. The CDR3 coding sequence is TGTGCCAGCAGTCTAAACTATCACCCGAACACTGAAGCTTTCTTT. It translates to CASSLNYHPNTEAFF.

This rearrangement joins TRBV18 to TRBJ1-2; D gene unclear. The V gene's germline CDR1 is KGHSH and CDR2 LQKENI. This CDR3 spans 12 amino acids. V lost 3 bases and J 7 bases, leaving 9 bases between the germline ends. The CDR3 protein is CASSPSGPGYTF. In DNA, the CDR3 is TGTGCCAGCTCACCGTCGGGTCCTGGCTACACCTTC.

This chain links TRBV7-8 with TRBJ2-3; 16 nucleotides align to TRBD2. In germline, CDR1 is SGHVS, CDR2 FQNEAQ. V trimming: 5 bases; J trimming: 7 bases; junction bases outside the gene matches: 6. This CDR3 comprises 16 residues. CDR3 nucleotide sequence: TGTGCCAGCAGCCCGGGACTAGCGGGGGGGCCATATACGCAGTATTTT. Protein product: CASSPGLAGGPYTQYF.

This clone was detected once. The V call is TRBV3-1 (or the pseudogene TRBV3-2), the J call TRBJ2-1; TRBD1 matches 8 bases. Germline CDR1 LGHDT, CDR2 YNNKEL (reference sequence). Trimming at V came to 1 base and at J to 10 bases, leaving 9 bases not matched to a gene. This CDR3 has 15 amino acids. The CDR3 DNA is TGTGCCAGCAGCCAAGCTGGGGACAGGTTAGAGGAGCAGTTCTTC. This gives the protein CASSQAGDRLEEQFF.

The chain uses TRBV7-2 and TRBJ1-2, with 9 bases aligning to TRBD1. The CDR3 totals 13 residues. Trimming cost V 5 bases and J 4 bases; bases outside gene matches: 2. Per germline, CDR1 SGHTA and CDR2 FQGNSA. CDR3 sequence reads: CASSRDRVYGYTF. As DNA, the CDR3 is TGTGCCAGCAGCCGGGACAGGGTCTATGGCTACACCTTC.

The rearrangement uses TRBV11-2 and TRBJ2-4; TRBD2 agrees at 9 bases. This CDR3 region has 15 residues. V dropped 1 base and J dropped 7; count of bases not matched to a gene: 5. The germline V gene encodes CDR1 SGHAT and CDR2 FQNNGV. DNA of the CDR3: TGTGCCAGCAGCTTAGTAGCGGGGGATAGGAACATTCAGTACTTC. It codes for CASSLVAGDRNIQYF.

The V call is TRBV5-6, the J call TRBJ1-4, with TRBD1 matching 9 bases. V was pared by 3 bases and J by 7 bases, with 10 bases of the junction left unmatched. Germline assignment: CDR1 SGHDT and CDR2 YYEEEE. The length of the CDR3 is 16 residues. CDR3 sequence reads: CASSSGTGRVREKLFF. CDR3 sequence (DNA): TGTGCCAGCAGCTCCGGGACAGGGCGTGTGCGTGAAAAACTGTTTTTT.

The chain joins TRBV9 to TRBJ1-3; unclear D gene. This CDR3 has 16 residues. V was clipped by 1 base and J by 0 bases, with 11 bases between them. Germline V CDR1 and CDR2: SGDLS, YYNGEE. CDR3 loop: CASSVSGDLSGNTIYF. CDR3 bases: TGTGCCAGCAGCGTATCGGGAGACCTCTCTGGAAACACCATATATTTT.

DNA for the CDR3: TGTGCCAGCACCCAGGGGGCGCTTAATGGCTACACCTTC. Its translation is CASTQGALNGYTF. J is TRBJ1-2 and V is TRBV2, with 8 bases identical to TRBD1. Germline CDR1 is SNHLY and CDR2 is FYNNEI. This CDR3 contains 13 residues. V was clipped by 7 bases and J by 6 bases; unmatched bases: 7.

This chain joins TRBV19 and TRBJ1-4, with no clear D. The CDR3 is 15 amino acids. Trimming left V 5 bases short and J 0 bases short, with 10 bases between. The germline CDR1 and CDR2 sequences are LNHDA and SQIVND (reference sequence). This CDR3 is CASSGTAATNEKLFF. As DNA, the CDR3 is TGTGCCAGTAGTGGAACAGCGGCAACTAATGAAAAACTGTTTTTT.

J is TRBJ2-1 and V is TRBV5-1, with 7 bases fitting TRBD1. After removal of 0 bases from V and 1 base from J, the junction contained 1 base not matched to a gene. This CDR3 is built from 15 residues. Per the germline V gene, CDR1 is SGHRS and CDR2 is YFSETQ. The CDR3 protein is CASSLDRGSYNEQFF. CDR3 nucleotide sequence: TGCGCCAGCAGCTTGGACAGGGGTTCCTACAATGAGCAGTTCTTC.

The chain employs TRBV5-6 and TRBJ1-3; TRBD1 is a possible D gene (6 bases). V was pared by 0 bases and J by 0 bases, with 13 bases between. The CDR3 length is 17 residues. Germline V gene sequence: CDR1 SGHDT, CDR2 YYEEEE. CDR3 nucleotide sequence: TGTGCCAGCAGCTTGGGGGGGCAGGCCCTCTCTGGAAACACCATATATTTT. Translated: CASSLGGQALSGNTIYF.